Each of the 25 T cell receptor beta chains below was sequenced from the same sample in a study of blood T cells in healthy people across ages. For the second PCR, which ran for roughly 7 to 11 cycles, a sample-barcoded 5' primer and a J-beta primer mix were used. TCRdb reprocessed the 5' RACE reads with MiXCR, giving one entry per CDR3 protein. The table includes 630,000 or so distinct CDR3 sequences, roughly 31% detected once. The sample comprised blood. These receptors were taken from a woman aged 80 or over in good health.

This clonotype was recorded at least ten times. The V call is TRBV12-3 or TRBV12-4, the J call TRBJ2-1; 13 bases match TRBD2. This CDR3 spans 16 amino acids. V was clipped by 5 bases and J by 5 bases; unmatched bases: 6. CDR3 DNA sequence: TGTGCCAGCAGTAAAAGACTAGCGGGGGGAAACAATGAGCAGTTCTTC. Amino acids: CASSKRLAGGNNEQFF.

This clonotype was observed many times. The genes are TRBV7-2 and TRBJ1-2; 7 nucleotides line up with TRBD1. V shed 5 bases and J 2 bases; nucleotides not matched to a gene: 11. The CDR3 extends over 16 amino acids. The germline V gene has CDR1 SGHTA and CDR2 FQGNSA. This CDR3 is CASSPRTGRQNYGYTF. The CDR3 DNA follows: TGTGCCAGCAGCCCCAGGACAGGTCGACAGAACTATGGCTACACCTTC.

This clonotype has a count of ten or more. The J gene is TRBJ2-3, the V gene TRBV12-3 or TRBV12-4; D not certain. This CDR3 comprises 13 residues. V lost 7 bases, J lost 2 bases, and 10 bases lay in between. CDR3 sequence (DNA): TGTGCCAGCACCCGTATCACCACAGATACGCAGTATTTT. It specifies CASTRITTDTQYF.

There are many counts of this clonotype. V is TRBV6-5 and J is TRBJ2-1; D unclear. Germline V gene sequence: CDR1 MNHEY, CDR2 SVGAGI. Trimming shortened V by 9 bases and J by 0 bases, and 12 bases separated the two germline ends. The CDR3 contains 14 residues. The CDR3 nucleotides read TGTGCCAGTACCTCCAGGTACTCCTACAATGAGCAGTTCTTC. Protein: CASTSRYSYNEQFF.

The chain uses TRBV30 and TRBJ1-6, with D maybe TRBD1 (6 bases). The CDR3 loop spans 13 amino acids. V was shortened by 5 bases and J by 4 bases, with 9 bases between the two germline ends. Germline V CDR1 and CDR2: GTSNPN, SVGIG (reference sequence). The CDR3 coding sequence is TGTGCCTGGCGGGACACTTATAATTCACCCCTCCACTTT. It yields the protein CAWRDTYNSPLHF. The full variable domain, rest sourced from reference TRBV30 and TRBJ1-6, is SQTIHQWPATLVQPVGSPLSLECTVEGTSNPNLYWYRQAAGRGLQLLFYSVGIGQISSEVPQNLSASRPQDRQFILSSKKLLLSDSGFYLCAWRDTYNSPLHFGNGTRLTVT.

The count of this clonotype is one. A much larger clonotype is one base distant, so this may be a read error. The chain combines TRBV28 with TRBJ2-1; D could derive from TRBD1 or TRBD2 (5 bases each). There are 14 residues in the CDR3. The germline gives CDR1 MDHEN, CDR2 SYDVKM. Trimming stripped 11 bases from V and 0 bases from J, with 14 bases between. In DNA, the CDR3 is TGTGCCGGCAAGACTGGGGGCTCCTACAATGAGCAGTTCTTC. Translated: CAGKTGGSYNEQFF.

This clonotype was observed a handful of times. V is TRBV29-1 and J is TRBJ2-2, with a tentative D call TRBD1 (6 bases). With 3 bases removed from V and 2 bases from J, the gap between germline ends came to 16 bases. The CDR3 has 16 residues. Per germline, CDR1 SQVTM and CDR2 ANQGSEA. The DNA of the CDR3 is TGCAGCGTTGAGGTCCCTCAGGGGTTTAACACCGGGGAGCTGTTTTTT. It specifies CSVEVPQGFNTGELFF.

In this sample, this clonotype turned up many times. CDR3 DNA sequence: TGTGCCATCAGGACCCAATCCTCCTACGAGCAGTACTTC. It encodes CAIRTQSSYEQYF. The chain carries TRBV10-3 and TRBJ2-7; D is unresolved. The CDR3 consists of 13 residues. Trimming left V 6 bases short and J 0 bases short, with 9 bases between. Per germline, CDR1 ENHRY and CDR2 SYGVKD.

This clonotype was seen just once. A read error may be the cause here, since a much bigger clone is one base away. The chain employs TRBV9 and TRBJ1-1; D remains unclear. CDR1 and CDR2 from the germline V gene are SGDLS and YYNGEE. The CDR3 sequence is 16 residues long. V shed 0 bases and J shed 0 bases, with 12 bases lying between them. CDR3 protein: CASSVDAGGVNTEAFF. CDR3 nucleotides: TGTGCCAGCAGCGTAGACGCAGGCGGGGTGAACACTGAAGCTTTCTTT.

Of note for this clonotype: The CDR3 does not end in the conserved phenylalanine or tryptophan, so this is likely a read error. The chain joins TRBV7-2 to TRBJ2-7; 7 bases map to TRBD1. Germline lookup yields CDR1 SGHTA and CDR2 FQGNSA. V shed 5 bases, J shed 3 bases, and the junction held 4 bases outside the gene matches. This CDR3 contains 13 residues. CDR3 amino acids: CASSRDSYYEQYL. The CDR3 DNA sequence: TGTGCCAGCAGCCGGGACAGTTACTACGAGCAGTACCTC.

This clonotype was detected ten times or more. V and J are TRBV6-6 and TRBJ2-5; the match to TRBD2 covers 11 bases. V was pared by 0 bases and J by 3 bases, with 3 bases of the junction left unmatched. From germline, CDR1 is MNHNY and CDR2 SVGAGI (reference sequence). The CDR3 loop spans 16 amino acids. DNA of the CDR3: TGTGCCAGCAGTTACTCGTTTAGCGGGGGGGAAGAGACCCAGTACTTC. This translates into CASSYSFSGGEETQYF.

The sample holds one count of this clonotype. The junction departs from the called germline gene at one end, perhaps through a read error. This chain joins TRBV10-3 and TRBJ1-1, with D possibly matching TRBD1 (6 bases). This CDR3 is 15 amino acids long. Germline V CDR1 and CDR2: ENHRY, SYGVKD. The CDR3 DNA follows: TGTGGCATCAGTGTATCAAGGGGGGAGAACACTGAAGCTTTCTTT. This encodes CGISVSRGENTEAFF.

Notes on this clonotype: One junction end does not reproduce the germline sequence, and a read error may be involved. The rearrangement joins TRBV5-1 to TRBJ2-3; D not resolved. Germline V gives CDR1 SGHRS, CDR2 YFSETQ. CDR3 length equals 14 residues. The CDR3 here is CASSSGPVTDTRYF. The CDR3 region has the DNA TGCGCCAGCAGCTCTGGACCGGTCACAGATACGCGGTATTTT.

The chain couples TRBV5-1 to TRBJ2-1; 9 nucleotides match TRBD1. CDR1 is SGHRS and CDR2 is YFSETQ in the germline V gene. V lost 6 bases and J lost 5; bases outside the gene matches: 6. This CDR3 region has 14 residues. CDR3 sequence (DNA): TGCGCCAGCACCCTACAGGGGGCCGACAATGAGCAGTTCTTC. This encodes CASTLQGADNEQFF.

This clonotype was seen many times. J is TRBJ2-1 and V is TRBV3-1; 10 bases align to TRBD2. CDR1 LGHDT and CDR2 YNNKEL come from the germline V gene (reference sequence). Unmatched junction bases numbered 13, after V lost 4 bases and J lost 10 bases. This CDR3 is built from 16 residues. The CDR3 is CASSRRRQRGGREQFF. The CDR3 nucleotides are TGTGCCAGCAGCCGAAGAAGGCAGCGGGGGGGTAGAGAGCAGTTCTTC.

J is TRBJ1-1 and V is TRBV5-5; 8 bases line up with TRBD1. From germline, CDR1 is SGHKS and CDR2 YYEKEE (reference sequence). The CDR3 has 15 amino acids. The V and J ends lost 4 bases and 3 bases, in that order; junction bases with no gene match: 8. The CDR3 region has the DNA TGTGCCAGCAGCGTCGGACAGGGAAGCGACACTGAAGCTTTCTTT. Protein sequence: CASSVGQGSDTEAFF. Complete variable domain (other parts from reference TRBV5-5 and TRBJ1-1): DAGVTQSPTHLIKTRGQQVTLRCSPISGHKSVSWYQQVLGQGPQFIFQYYEKEERGRGNFPDRFSARQFPNYSSELNVNALLLGDSALYLCASSVGQGSDTEAFFGQGTRLTVV.

Notes on this clonotype: With a much larger clone just one base away, this may be a read error. The rearrangement joins TRBV9 to TRBJ2-1; possible D gene TRBD1, 6 bases. This CDR3 spans 16 amino acids. Germline CDR1 reads SGDLS; CDR2 reads YYNGEE. With 0 bases removed from V and 12 bases from J, the gap between germline ends came to 22 bases. The DNA of the CDR3 is TGTGCCAGCAGCGTAGGGGTCAGGGGCCCCGATATGGTGCAGTTCTTC. It codes for CASSVGVRGPDMVQFF.

The table lists this clonotype with many counts. This sequence joins TRBV5-6 and TRBJ2-3; 7 bases line up with TRBD2. Germline V lookup: CDR1 SGHDT, CDR2 YYEEEE. The trim removed 0 bases at V and 1 base at J, leaving 8 bases unmatched. This CDR3 has 17 residues. CDR3 bases: TGTGCCAGCAGCTTGGCTCTTGGACTAGGGGGCACAGATACGCAGTATTTT. It yields the protein CASSLALGLGGTDTQYF. The whole variable domain, filled in from reference TRBV5-6 and TRBJ2-3, reads DAGVTQSPTHLIKTRGQQVTLRCSPKSGHDTVSWYQQALGQGPQFIFQYYEEEERQRGNFPDRFSGHQFPNYSSELNVNALLLGDSALYLCASSLALGLGGTDTQYFGPGTRLTVL.

V is TRBV7-1 and J is TRBJ2-3, with D possibly being TRBD1 (6 bases). TRBV7-1 counts as an open reading frame of uncertain function. The CDR3 covers 17 residues. Trimming left V 3 bases short and J 2 bases short, with 18 bases between. Written as DNA, the CDR3 is TGTGCCAGCAGCTCCCCGGGACACTTGATTACCACAGATACGCAGTATTTT. Its translation: CASSSPGHLITTDTQYF.

The chain combines TRBV7-9 with TRBJ2-1, with 10 bases fitting TRBD2. The CDR3 is made up of 16 amino acids. The V gene end was trimmed by 5 bases and the J gene end by 9 bases; junction bases not matched to a gene: 13. Germline V lookup: CDR1 SEHNR, CDR2 FQNEAQ (reference sequence). For the CDR3, the DNA is TGTGCCAGCAGCCCGTGGAGCGGGAGGGCCCGGGGTGAGCAGTTCTTC. Protein sequence: CASSPWSGRARGEQFF.

The chain employs TRBV29-1 and TRBJ2-2; D gene uncertain. V lost 4 bases and J lost 0, with 6 bases in between. Per the germline V gene, CDR1 is SQVTM and CDR2 is ANQGSEA. The CDR3 spans 13 residues. The CDR3 is CSVGGPNTGELFF. The CDR3 DNA reads as TGCAGCGTTGGCGGACCGAACACCGGGGAGCTGTTTTTT.

Notes on this clonotype: A much larger clone lies one base from this, so it may be a read error. V usage is TRBV6-2 or TRBV6-3 and J usage is TRBJ1-1; D is possibly TRBD1 (6 bases). Germline V gene data show CDR1 as MNHEY and CDR2 as SVGEGT. This CDR3 contains 15 residues. The CDR3 DNA is TGTGCCAGCAGGCTAGGGGGACGAGTGAACACTGGAGCTTTCTTT. Amino acids: CASRLGGRVNTGAFF.

This clonotype was detected ten times or more. This chain joins TRBV4-1 and TRBJ2-1; TRBD1 matches at 9 bases. The trim removed 0 bases at V and 6 bases at J, leaving 6 bases unmatched. Looked up from germline, CDR1 is MGHRA and CDR2 is YSYEKL. This CDR3 contains 16 residues. CDR3 region: CASSQEGTGLLNEQFF. The CDR3 region has the DNA TGCGCCAGCAGCCAAGAGGGGACAGGGTTGCTCAATGAGCAGTTCTTC.

V gene TRBV20-1 combines with J gene TRBJ2-7, with 7 bases lining up with TRBD1. CDR1 and CDR2 from the germline V gene are DFQATT and SNEGSKA (reference sequence). The length of the CDR3 is 14 residues. V shed 6 bases and J 1 base; nucleotides not matched to a gene: 9. The CDR3, as DNA: TGCAGTGCCAAAGGGGGCGCCGGATCCTACGAGCAGTACTTC. Amino acid sequence: CSAKGGAGSYEQYF.

This clonotype was observed at least ten times. The chain combines TRBV7-2 with TRBJ2-1, with D maybe TRBD2 (6 bases). The CDR3 runs 16 residues. CDR1 is SGHTA and CDR2 is FQGNSA in the germline V gene. V was shortened by 0 bases and J by 4 bases, with 13 bases between the two germline ends. CDR3: CASSLASAGRYNEQFF. The CDR3 coding sequence is TGTGCCAGCAGCTTAGCTTCGGCGGGACGGTACAATGAGCAGTTCTTC.